This T cell receptor beta chain was sequenced in a study of OX40 agonist ivuxolimab in advanced cancers. Study results and caveats: Part of the nonresponder group also had normalized T-cell clonal expansion that was low.

This CDR3 has 13 amino acids. Germline values: CDR1 MDHEN, CDR2 SYDVKM. The V end was cut by 3 bases, the J end by 2 bases, with 7 bases between. Of note for this clone: Its antigen is not known.

The assay was immunoSEQ multiplex PCR, and TCRdb's table has in-frame clones only and misses some. This sample has around 65,000 clones, with approximately 88% found just once. The starting material was CD4+ or CD8+ T cells sorted from blood, obtained in a trial of the OX40 agonist ivuxolimab. This clonotype originated in an adult with an advanced solid tumor such as melanoma, head and neck, liver or kidney cancer. The rearrangement uses TRBV28 and TRBJ2-5; a weak D match, TRBD1 (5 bases). In nucleotides, the CDR3 is TGTGCCAGCAGTTTCAGGGTTCAAGAGACCCAGTACTTC. Amino acids: CASSFRVQETQYF.